This T cell receptor (beta chain) was profiled in a study of T cell repertoires in aging, cancer and after chemotherapy. Rearranged V-D-J TRB sequences were amplified with a mixed TRB-A/B primer pool. TCRdb processed the multiplex PCR reads anew with MiXCR; each CDR3 protein has one entry. This table has 1,500 to 2,000 distinct CDR3 sequences, about a fifth appearing once. Trimming at V came to 10 bases and at J to 7 bases, leaving 15 bases not matched to a gene. CDR3 length equals 15 residues. Germline V CDR1 and CDR2: MNHEY, SVGAGI. Peripheral blood genomic DNA, not sorted cells or RNA, was the template.

This clonotype originated in a human donor with a blood cancer. This chain joins TRBV6-5 and TRBJ1-2; 10 nucleotides agree with TRBD1. Source material: blood. Here the CDR3 reads CAIASPGQGQVGYTF. The CDR3 DNA reads as TGTGCCATCGCTTCCCCGGGACAGGGGCAAGTTGGCTACACCTTC.